The 20 T cell receptor beta chains below were found in one sample sequenced in a study of blood T cell repertoires in COVID-19. TCRdb's table, derived via immunoSEQ multiplex PCR, lists solely in-frame clones and lacks some. Of under 350,000 clones in the sample, roughly 86% were seen once. The source material was PBMCs or T cells enriched from blood (not recorded which). The receptor set was obtained from a woman aged 55-70 years who had recovered from COVID-19.

This clone was counted once. J is TRBJ1-1 and V is TRBV18, with a possible D match to TRBD1 (6 bases). The CDR3 runs 14 residues. Trimming stripped 3 bases from V and 2 bases from J, with 10 bases between. Germline loops: CDR1 KGHSH, CDR2 LQKENI. The CDR3 is CASSPWTANTEAFF. In DNA, the CDR3 is TGTGCCAGCTCACCTTGGACAGCTAACACTGAAGCTTTCTTT. Using reference TRBV18 and TRBJ1-1 for the parts outside the CDR3, the full variable domain is NAGVMQNPRHLVRRRGQEARLRCSPMKGHSHVYWYRQLPEEGLKFMVYLQKENIIDESGMPKERFSAEFPKEGPSILRIQQVVRGDSAAYFCASSPWTANTEAFFGQGTRLTVV.

The chain combines TRBV6-6 with TRBJ1-2, with 8 bases aligning to TRBD1. Trimming took 5 bases from V and 5 from J; bases not matched to a gene: 1. Germline loops: CDR1 MNHNY, CDR2 SVGAGI (reference sequence). This CDR3 region has 12 residues. Here the CDR3 reads CASSRTGYGYTF. CDR3 in DNA: TGTGCCAGCAGTCGGACAGGGTATGGCTACACCTTC.

The J gene is TRBJ1-1, the V gene TRBV9; D gene uncertain. Germline-derived CDR1 and CDR2 are SGDLS and YYNGEE. The V end was cut by 2 bases, the J end by 10 bases, with 21 bases between. The CDR3 is 15 residues long. The CDR3 region has the DNA TGTGCCAGCAGCGTCTCGAGTTCGGCGGGATCCGGAGCTTTCTTT. Encoded protein: CASSVSSSAGSGAFF.

The gene calls are TRBV6-1 and TRBJ1-6; D is unresolved. With 0 bases removed from V and 6 bases from J, the gap between germline ends came to 12 bases. Germline loops: CDR1 MNHNS, CDR2 SASEGT. The CDR3 runs 16 residues. As DNA, the CDR3 is TGTGCCAGCAGTGAAGCGATATCGCGCCTTAATTCACCCCTCCACTTT. This encodes CASSEAISRLNSPLHF.

About this clone: An end of the junction differs from the germline gene, which may be a read error. Other DNA sequences of this sample code for an identical CDR3. The V call is TRBV19, the J call TRBJ2-7, with 9 bases that match TRBD1. Germline V CDR1 and CDR2: LNHDA, SQIVND (reference sequence). This CDR3 spans 14 amino acids. This chain's CDR3 is CASSIGGQGYEQYF. The CDR3 nucleotides are TGCGCCAGTAGTATTGGGGGACAGGGCTACGAGCAGTACTTC.

The chain is built from TRBV28 and TRBJ1-6, with D possibly matching TRBD1 (5 bases). Germline values: CDR1 MDHEN, CDR2 SYDVKM. Trimming removed 7 bases from V and 7 bases from J, with 17 bases in between. The CDR3 is made up of 15 amino acids. The CDR3 loop is CASILDYGGNSPLHF. DNA of the CDR3: TGTGCCAGCATCCTCGATTACGGGGGAAATTCACCCCTCCACTTT.

The V and J genes are TRBV27 and TRBJ2-4, with D possibly being TRBD1 (5 bases). The V and J ends lost 4 bases and 3 bases respectively, with 10 bases between them. This CDR3 region has 14 residues. From germline, CDR1 is MNHEY and CDR2 SMNVEV (reference sequence). CDR3: CASSSLQGKNIQYF. CDR3 DNA: TGTGCCAGCAGTTCTCTCCAGGGCAAAAACATTCAGTACTTC.

The chain combines TRBV30 with TRBJ1-2; 7 bases are a match to TRBD1. With V trimmed by 2 bases and J by 4 bases, 1 base remained unmatched. The germline gives CDR1 GTSNPN, CDR2 SVGIG (reference sequence). The CDR3 runs 12 residues. CDR3 bases: TGTGCCTGGAGTTCAGGGGGCTATGGCTACACCTTC. Residues: CAWSSGGYGYTF.

The V gene is TRBV27, the J gene TRBJ2-2; the D gene is possibly TRBD1 (5 bases). Germline CDR1 and CDR2: MNHEY and SMNVEV (reference sequence). This CDR3 comprises 15 residues. Deletions cut 3 bases from V and 3 bases from J, with 11 bases between. The CDR3: CASSFGQGYTGELFF. The DNA for the CDR3 is TGTGCCAGCAGTTTTGGTCAGGGTTACACCGGGGAGCTGTTTTTT.

The V call is TRBV7-9, the J call TRBJ2-6; D unresolved. With 5 bases removed from V and 2 bases from J, the gap between germline ends came to 4 bases. CDR1 is SEHNR and CDR2 is FQNEAQ in the germline V gene (reference sequence). CDR3 length: 13 residues. The CDR3 sequence is CASSPPGANVLTF. For the CDR3, the DNA is TGTGCCAGCAGCCCTCCTGGGGCCAACGTCCTGACTTTC. Full variable domain (remainder filled in from reference TRBV7-9 and TRBJ2-6): DTGVSQNPRHKITKRGQNVTFRCDPISEHNRLYWYRQTLGQGPEFLTYFQNEAQLEKSRLLSDRFSAERPKGSFSTLEIQRTEQGDSAMYLCASSPPGANVLTFGAGSRLTVL.

This rearrangement joins TRBV6-2 or TRBV6-3 to TRBJ2-1, with TRBD2 matching over 11 bases. The CDR3 covers 16 residues. The ends lost 6 bases at V and 4 bases at J; junction bases unmatched: 8. The germline CDR1 and CDR2 sequences are MNHEY and SVGEGT. CDR3 in amino acids: CASSPIAGGRYNEQFF. As DNA, the CDR3 is TGTGCCAGCAGCCCCATAGCGGGAGGGCGGTACAATGAGCAGTTCTTC.

The rearrangement uses TRBV7-8 and TRBJ1-2; the D gene is possibly TRBD1 (6 bases). The CDR3 is made up of 15 amino acids. V was clipped by 5 bases and J by 2 bases, with 15 bases between them. Germline V gene data show CDR1 as SGHVS and CDR2 as FQNEAQ. Here the CDR3 reads CASSQTPRGNYGYTF. The CDR3 coding sequence is TGTGCCAGCAGCCAAACTCCAAGGGGGAACTATGGCTACACCTTC.

V is TRBV21-1 and J is TRBJ2-3; the table calls TRBD2, which could not be checked here. TRBV21-1 is given as a pseudogene. The CDR3 is 14 residues long. This CDR3 is CASRGEGFTDTQYF. CDR3 DNA sequence: TGTGCCAGCCGCGGAGAAGGTTTCACAGATACGCAGTATTTT.

V gene TRBV14 combines with J gene TRBJ1-1; possibly TRBD1 for D (5 bases). Germline assignment: CDR1 SGHDN and CDR2 FVKESK. Deletions cut 2 bases from V and 2 bases from J, with 12 bases between. CDR3 length equals 15 residues. CDR3 sequence reads: CASSQLQEPNTEAFF. Here the CDR3 DNA reads TGTGCCAGCAGCCAATTACAGGAACCAAACACTGAAGCTTTCTTT.

This rearrangement joins TRBV27 to TRBJ1-2, with D possibly being TRBD1 (6 bases). The CDR3 length is 13 residues. V lost 7 bases and J lost 4, with 13 bases in between. The V gene's germline CDR1 is MNHEY and CDR2 SMNVEV (reference sequence). CDR3 in amino acids: CASTRGWGYGYTF. The DNA of the CDR3 is TGTGCCAGCACCAGGGGTTGGGGCTATGGCTACACCTTC.

This chain connects TRBV30 to TRBJ2-7; 7 bases match TRBD1. The J segment lost 3 bases and the V segment lost 2 bases, leaving 4 bases of the junction unmatched. The CDR3 has 13 amino acids. CDR1 and CDR2 (germline): GTSNPN, SVGIG (reference sequence). Here the CDR3 reads CAWSSTGIYEQYF. The DNA of the CDR3 is TGTGCCTGGAGTTCGACAGGGATCTACGAGCAGTACTTC.

V gene TRBV5-1 combines with J gene TRBJ2-7; 9 bases align to TRBD1. CDR3 length equals 14 residues. Trimming took 3 bases from V and 5 from J; bases not matched to a gene: 6. Per germline, CDR1 SGHRS and CDR2 YFSETQ. The CDR3: CASSYGTGLNEQYF. The CDR3 DNA is TGCGCCAGCAGCTACGGGACAGGGTTGAACGAGCAGTACTTC.

This chain uses TRBV10-1 with TRBJ2-5; D is possibly TRBD1 (6 bases). V lost 11 bases and J lost 5, with 21 bases in between. CDR1 and CDR2 from the germline V gene are WNHNN and SYGVQD (reference sequence). This CDR3 region has 14 residues. The CDR3 bases are TGCGCCGGCCTTACGTGGGGGCCGGAGGAGACCCAGTACTTC. Its translation: CAGLTWGPEETQYF.

The J gene is TRBJ1-5, the V gene TRBV7-8, with D unclear. V was clipped by 5 bases and J by 4 bases, with 9 bases between them. Looked up from germline, CDR1 is SGHVS and CDR2 is FQNEAQ. This CDR3 contains 13 residues. CDR3 in amino acids: CASSRLQNQPQHF. The CDR3 bases are TGTGCCAGCAGCCGCCTGCAGAATCAGCCCCAGCATTTT. The full variable domain, with the rest looked up from reference TRBV7-8 and TRBJ1-5, is GAGVSQSPRYKVAKRGQDVALRCDPISGHVSLFWYQQALGQGPEFLTYFQNEAQLDKSGLPSDRFFAERPEGSVSTLKIQRTQQEDSAVYLCASSRLQNQPQHFGDGTRLSIL.

This chain connects TRBV10-1 to TRBJ2-1; the match to TRBD2 covers 8 bases. The V segment lost 4 bases and the J segment 10 bases; nucleotides outside the gene matches: 6. This CDR3 spans 13 amino acids. Germline lookup yields CDR1 WNHNN and CDR2 SYGVQD (reference sequence). CDR3 amino acids: CASSVGSGNEQFF. The CDR3 DNA reads TGCGCCAGCAGTGTTGGTAGCGGGAACGAGCAGTTCTTC.